A selection of T cell receptor beta chains follows, all from one sample in a study of human T cells and chemical hapten exposure. MiXCR, applied by TCRdb to the RACE reads, yields one record per CDR3 protein. Among 130,000 or so distinct CDR3 sequences, around 8.3% were seen once, and the ten largest hold roughly 1.6%. Input material: whole blood. The receptors derive from a male donor in good health. Some clones in this sample may be carry-over from other donors' samples. Each CDR3 is given with its conserved first and last residue. Each record gives: J gene, clone size, V gene, D gene, CDR3 DNA, CDR3 protein. D genes are given only for firm matches. A row's size may be missing; if present it is once, few, many or a size class.

J: TRBJ2-2
size: .
V: TRBV27
D: .
DNA: TGTGCCAGCAGTTGGGGTAGAAACACCGGGGAGCTGTTTTTT
CDR3: CASSWGRNTGELFF

J: TRBJ1-1
size: many
V: TRBV7-6
D: TRBD1
DNA: TGTGCCAGCAGCTTAGGGGGACAGGTGAACACTGAAGCTTTCTTT
CDR3: CASSLGGQVNTEAFF

J: TRBJ1-2
size: many
V: TRBV3-1
D: .
DNA: TGTGCCAGCAGTACCGTACAGGGAAACTATGGCTACACCTTC
CDR3: CASSTVQGNYGYTF

J: TRBJ1-2
size: many
V: TRBV4-1
D: .
DNA: TGCGCCAGCAGCCTAGAGTCAAGGTCTGATCGCTACACCTTC
CDR3: CASSLESRSDRYTF

J: TRBJ2-3
size: .
V: TRBV5-4
D: .
DNA: TGTGCCAGCAGCTTGGACCAAGGGCGCACAGATACGCAGTATTTT
CDR3: CASSLDQGRTDTQYF

J: TRBJ2-1
size: many
V: TRBV7-2
D: TRBD2
DNA: TGTGCCAGCGGCGCGGGGGGGCGAGGGTACAATGAGCAGTTCTTC
CDR3: CASGAGGRGYNEQFF

J: TRBJ1-2
size: .
V: TRBV12-3/TRBV12-4
D: TRBD1
DNA: TGTGCCAGCAGTTTTAGCTCGGGACAGTACTATGGCTACACCTTC
CDR3: CASSFSSGQYYGYTF

J: TRBJ1-1
size: few
V: TRBV5-1
D: .
DNA: TGCGCCAGCAGCTTGGCGGGTTCTATGAACACTGAAGCTTTCTTT
CDR3: CASSLAGSMNTEAFF

J: TRBJ1-5
size: many
V: TRBV6-5
D: TRBD1
DNA: TGTGCCAGCAGGTTTGGACAGGGCGACGGCCAGCCCCAGCATTTT
CDR3: CASRFGQGDGQPQHF

J: TRBJ2-3
size: few
V: TRBV20-1
D: TRBD2
DNA: TGCAGTGCATATAGCGGGAGGGCGGAAGATACGCAGTATTTT
CDR3: CSAYSGRAEDTQYF

J: TRBJ2-3
size: many
V: TRBV7-9
D: TRBD1
DNA: TGTGCCAGCAGCTTCAGGGGACAGGGCACAGATACGCAGTATTTT
CDR3: CASSFRGQGTDTQYF

J: TRBJ2-3
size: .
V: TRBV7-7
D: .
DNA: TGTGCCAGCAGCGCCGGGGGTATCAGCGCAGATACGCAGTATTTT
CDR3: CASSAGGISADTQYF

J: TRBJ1-5
size: many
V: TRBV6-1
D: .
DNA: TGTGCCAGCAGTGAGCGGGTGAATCAGCCCCAGCATTTT
CDR3: CASSERVNQPQHF

J: TRBJ2-5
size: many
V: TRBV7-2
D: .
DNA: TGTGCCAGCAGCTTAGCCCCCACAGAGACCCAGTACTTC
CDR3: CASSLAPTETQYF

J: TRBJ2-4
size: many
V: TRBV2
D: TRBD2
DNA: TGTGCCAGCAGTGACGGACGGGAGGGCCCTGGGAACATTCAGTACTTC
CDR3: CASSDGREGPGNIQYF

J: TRBJ2-3
size: .
V: TRBV4-3
D: .
DNA: TGCGCCAGCAGCCAAGATGATTCTAGCCCTAGCACAGATACGCAGTATTTT
CDR3: CASSQDDSSPSTDTQYF

J: TRBJ2-6
size: many
V: TRBV29-1
D: TRBD1
DNA: TGCAGCGTTTCCGACCCGGACAGGCCAGGGAACTCTGGGGCCAACGTCCTGACTTTC
CDR3: CSVSDPDRPGNSGANVLTF

J: TRBJ2-2
size: few
V: TRBV13
D: TRBD1
DNA: TGTGCCAGCAGCTTACGCCGGGGACAGAGTTCACCCGGGGAGCTGTTTTTT
CDR3: CASSLRRGQSSPGELFF

J: TRBJ1-6
size: .
V: TRBV3-1
D: .
DNA: TGTGCCAGCAGCCAAGAAAACGGCCAGAGACTAAATTCACCCCTCCACTTT
CDR3: CASSQENGQRLNSPLHF

J: TRBJ2-7
size: few
V: TRBV10-3
D: .
DNA: TGTGCCATCAGTGAATGGGGGAGAAGAAACGAGCAGTACTTC
CDR3: CAISEWGRRNEQYF

J: TRBJ2-1
size: .
V: TRBV12-3/TRBV12-4
D: TRBD1
DNA: TGTGCCAGCAGTTCCTCCTGGACAGGGGGTTTGGATGAGCAGTTCTTC
CDR3: CASSSSWTGGLDEQFF

J: TRBJ2-4
size: many
V: TRBV12-3/TRBV12-4
D: .
DNA: TGTGCCAGCAGTTTAACGGTAGCCAAAAACATTCAGTACTTC
CDR3: CASSLTVAKNIQYF

J: TRBJ1-2
size: once
V: TRBV5-1
D: TRBD1
DNA: TGCGCCAGCAGCCCCGGACAGGGATTGGATGACTACACCTTC
CDR3: CASSPGQGLDDYTF

J: TRBJ2-3
size: .
V: TRBV19
D: .
DNA: TGTGCCAGTAGTCACAGGGTGCGAGATACGCAGTATTTT
CDR3: CASSHRVRDTQYF

J: TRBJ1-5
size: few
V: TRBV5-1
D: TRBD1
DNA: TGCGCCAGCAGCCCACAGGGGGCAGGCAATCAGCCCCAGCATTTT
CDR3: CASSPQGAGNQPQHF

J: TRBJ2-3
size: .
V: TRBV6-5
D: .
DNA: TGTGCCAGCAGTTACTCGACTGGGATGCCAGATACGCAGTATTTT
CDR3: CASSYSTGMPDTQYF

J: TRBJ2-5
size: many
V: TRBV29-1
D: .
DNA: TGCAGCGTTGATGGGGGGCTACCCCCTGAGACCCAGTACTTC
CDR3: CSVDGGLPPETQYF

J: TRBJ2-7
size: many
V: TRBV20-1
D: .
DNA: TGCAGTGCTAGAGTAGGGGGAGCAGAGCAGTACTTC
CDR3: CSARVGGAEQYF

J: TRBJ2-5
size: .
V: TRBV4-1
D: TRBD2
DNA: TGCGCCAGCAGCCAAAGTGGCGGGAGTCTCCAAGAGACCCAGTACTTC
CDR3: CASSQSGGSLQETQYF

J: TRBJ2-5
size: few
V: TRBV9
D: TRBD2
DNA: TGTGCCAGCAGCCCTCTAGCGGGGGGCGGGGAGACCCAGTACTTC
CDR3: CASSPLAGGGETQYF

J: TRBJ1-1
size: few
V: TRBV7-2
D: .
DNA: TGTGCCAGCAGCTTAGCCGCATGGGGGGGGCCCACTGTGAACACTGAAGCTTTCTTT
CDR3: CASSLAAWGGPTVNTEAFF

J: TRBJ2-7
size: many
V: TRBV7-9
D: TRBD1
DNA: TGTGCCAGCAGCTTAGCGCTAATGGGACAGGGGGCGAGAACCTACGAGCAGTACTTC
CDR3: CASSLALMGQGARTYEQYF

J: TRBJ2-1
size: once
V: TRBV27
D: .
DNA: TGTGCCAGCGGGGGGACAGCGTACAATGTGCAGTTCTTC
CDR3: CASGGTAYNVQFF

J: TRBJ2-7
size: .
V: TRBV7-9
D: TRBD1
DNA: TGTGCCAGCAGCCAGGGACAGGGGGGATACGAGCAGTACTTC
CDR3: CASSQGQGGYEQYF

J: TRBJ2-7
size: .
V: TRBV20-1
D: .
DNA: TGCAGTGCTACCTCGAATGGGGCGTTTACCTACGAGCAGTACTTC
CDR3: CSATSNGAFTYEQYF

J: TRBJ2-7
size: many
V: TRBV4-1
D: TRBD1
DNA: TGCGCCAGCAGCCAAGGCGATGGGACAGGGAGCGAGCAGTACTTC
CDR3: CASSQGDGTGSEQYF

J: TRBJ1-2
size: .
V: TRBV6-5
D: .
DNA: TGTGCCAGCAGTTACTCGGTACTCTCGGGGAACGGCTACACCTTC
CDR3: CASSYSVLSGNGYTF